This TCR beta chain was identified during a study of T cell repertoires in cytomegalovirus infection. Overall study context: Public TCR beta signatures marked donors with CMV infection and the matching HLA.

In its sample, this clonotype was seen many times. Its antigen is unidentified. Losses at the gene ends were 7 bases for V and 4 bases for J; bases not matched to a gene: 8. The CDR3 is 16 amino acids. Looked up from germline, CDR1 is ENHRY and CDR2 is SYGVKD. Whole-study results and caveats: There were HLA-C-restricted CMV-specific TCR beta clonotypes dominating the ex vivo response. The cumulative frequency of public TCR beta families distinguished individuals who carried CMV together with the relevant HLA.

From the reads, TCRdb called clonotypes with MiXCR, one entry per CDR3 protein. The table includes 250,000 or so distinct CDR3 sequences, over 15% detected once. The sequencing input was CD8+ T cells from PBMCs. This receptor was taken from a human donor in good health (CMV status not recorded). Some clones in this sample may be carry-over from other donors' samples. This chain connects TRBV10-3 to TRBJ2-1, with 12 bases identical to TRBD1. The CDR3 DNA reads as TGTGCCATCACACGGGACAGGGGGCCGGGATACAATGAGCAGTTCTTC. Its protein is CAITRDRGPGYNEQFF.